The clone carrying this TCR beta chain occurred a few times. V gave up 2 bases and J gave up 5 bases; unmatched junction bases: 9. There are 15 residues in the CDR3. Germline loops: CDR1 SGHRS, CDR2 YFSETQ. TCRdb passed the 5' RACE reads through MiXCR, listing each CDR3 protein once. The sample lists some 500,000 distinct CDR3 sequences; about 14% were seen once. The sample belongs to a study of T cells after yellow fever vaccination. The V call is TRBV5-1, the J call TRBJ2-5; 7 bases align to TRBD2. This TCR was sampled from a man aged 25-40 years who received the YFV17D yellow fever vaccine. Material: PBMCs, obtained on the day of the yellow fever booster vaccination. The CDR3 loop is CASSFWEGPQETQYF. Written as DNA, the CDR3 is TGCGCCAGCAGCTTCTGGGAGGGTCCGCAGGAGACCCAGTACTTC.